This T cell receptor (beta chain) came from a study of T cell changes during pregnancy in multiple sclerosis. Germline lookup yields CDR1 SGDLS and CDR2 YYNGEE. V lost 3 bases, J lost 9 bases, and 12 bases lay in between. There are 12 residues in the CDR3. Profiled with immunoSEQ multiplex PCR; TCRdb holds only in-frame clones, not every one. In the table there are roughly 88,000 clones, roughly 90% of which are singletons. This receptor was identified in a female donor with multiple sclerosis, enrolled in a pregnancy study. Sequencing was performed on peripheral blood, taken in the first trimester of pregnancy. The chain joins TRBV9 to TRBJ1-2; D unclear. The CDR3 bases are TGTGCCAGCAGCGCCCGCAGAGGTAGCTACACCTTC. This translates into CASSARRGSYTF.